This section outlines one T cell receptor (beta chain) sequence together with its context. Its specificity is not known. This entry comes from a study of Ad26.COV2.S vaccination and SARS-CoV-2 variants. Background on the study: The trial was COV1001 and the donor's arm was Ad26.COV2.S. Ad26.COV2.S, an intramuscular injection, was given once or twice 56 days apart. Study-wide results and caveats: Spike-specific TCR breadth in vaccine recipients exceeded that seen in placebo recipients.

Method: immunoSEQ multiplex PCR; TCRdb's copy keeps in-frame clones and lacks some. The sample contains around 450,000 clones, 85% to 90% of which appear only once. Treatment described: around 19 received Ad26.COV2.S at low or high dose, single or two shots; about 5 received placebo; per-sample allocation not given. Sample collection was performed on day 63 after the first vaccine or placebo injection. An Ad26 vector carrying the Wuhan-strain SARS-CoV-2 spike served as the vaccine. J lost 7 bases, V lost 1 base, and 5 bases had no gene match. Germline CDR1 reads MNHEY; CDR2 reads SVGAGI. This CDR3 spans 15 amino acids.

Sequences were derived from peripheral blood, sampled in a trial of Ad26.COV2.S vaccine versus placebo. The chain is built from TRBV6-5 and TRBJ2-1, with TRBD1 matching over 9 bases. The clonotype originates from a person between 18 and 60 years old who received the Ad26.COV2.S COVID-19 vaccine or a placebo. CDR3 sequence reads: CASSYFPTGGNEQFF. The CDR3 DNA sequence: TGTGCCAGCAGTTACTTCCCGACAGGGGGGAATGAGCAGTTCTTC.